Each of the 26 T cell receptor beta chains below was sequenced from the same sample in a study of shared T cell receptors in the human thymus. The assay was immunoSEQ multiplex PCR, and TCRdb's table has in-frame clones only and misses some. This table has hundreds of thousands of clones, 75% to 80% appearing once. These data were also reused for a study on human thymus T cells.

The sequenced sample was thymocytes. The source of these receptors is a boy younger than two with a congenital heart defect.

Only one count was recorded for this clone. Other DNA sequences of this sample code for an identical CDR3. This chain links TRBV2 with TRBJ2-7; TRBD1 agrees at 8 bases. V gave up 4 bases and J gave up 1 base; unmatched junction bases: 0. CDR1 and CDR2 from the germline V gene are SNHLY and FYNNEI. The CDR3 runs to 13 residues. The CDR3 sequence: CASSGTGSYEQYF. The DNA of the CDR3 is TGTGCCAGCAGTGGGACAGGGTCCTACGAGCAGTACTTC.

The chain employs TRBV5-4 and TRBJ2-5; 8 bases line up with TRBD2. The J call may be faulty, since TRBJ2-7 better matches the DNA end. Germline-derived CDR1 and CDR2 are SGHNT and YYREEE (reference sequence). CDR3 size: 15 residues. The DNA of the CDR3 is TGTGCCAGCAGCTTGCAAACGGGAGGGCCGTACGAGCAGTACTTC. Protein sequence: CASSLQTGGPYEQYF.

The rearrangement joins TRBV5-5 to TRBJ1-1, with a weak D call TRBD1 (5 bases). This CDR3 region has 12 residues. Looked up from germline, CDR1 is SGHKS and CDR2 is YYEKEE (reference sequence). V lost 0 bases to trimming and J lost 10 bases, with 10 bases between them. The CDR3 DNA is TGTGCCAGCAGCTTGGTGGGGCCGGGAGCTTTCTTT. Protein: CASSLVGPGAFF.

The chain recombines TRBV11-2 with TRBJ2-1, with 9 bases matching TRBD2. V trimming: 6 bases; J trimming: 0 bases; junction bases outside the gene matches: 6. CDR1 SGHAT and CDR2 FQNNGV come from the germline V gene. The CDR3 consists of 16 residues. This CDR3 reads CASRFIAGDSYNEQFF. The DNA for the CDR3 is TGTGCCAGCAGATTTATAGCGGGGGACTCCTACAATGAGCAGTTCTTC.

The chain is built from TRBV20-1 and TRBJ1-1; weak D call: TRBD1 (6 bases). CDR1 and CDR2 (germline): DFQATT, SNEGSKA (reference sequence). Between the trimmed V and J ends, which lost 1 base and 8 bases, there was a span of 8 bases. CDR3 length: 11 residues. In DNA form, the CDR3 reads TGCAGTGCTAGAGCCACAGGGGAAGCTTTCTTT. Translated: CSARATGEAFF.

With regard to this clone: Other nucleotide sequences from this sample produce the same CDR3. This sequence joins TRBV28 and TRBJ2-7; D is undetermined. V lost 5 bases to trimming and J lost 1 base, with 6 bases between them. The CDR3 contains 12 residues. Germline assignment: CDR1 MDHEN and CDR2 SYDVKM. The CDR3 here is CASSRRSYEQYF. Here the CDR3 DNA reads TGTGCCAGCAGTCGGAGATCCTACGAGCAGTACTTC.

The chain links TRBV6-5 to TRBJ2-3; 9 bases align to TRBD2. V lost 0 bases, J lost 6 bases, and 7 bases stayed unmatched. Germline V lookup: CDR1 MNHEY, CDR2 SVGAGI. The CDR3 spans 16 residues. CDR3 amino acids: CASSYSISGRVDTQYF. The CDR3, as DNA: TGTGCCAGCAGTTACTCGATTAGCGGGAGAGTCGATACGCAGTATTTT.

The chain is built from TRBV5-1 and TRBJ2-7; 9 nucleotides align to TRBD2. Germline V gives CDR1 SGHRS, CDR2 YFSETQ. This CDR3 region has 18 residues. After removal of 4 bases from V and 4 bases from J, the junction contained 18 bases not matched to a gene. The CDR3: CASSNLAGLPWGRYEQYF. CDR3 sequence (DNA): TGCGCCAGCAGCAACCTAGCGGGATTGCCCTGGGGCCGATACGAGCAGTACTTC. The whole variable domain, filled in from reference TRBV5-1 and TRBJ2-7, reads KAGVTQTPRYLIKTRGQQVTLSCSPISGHRSVSWYQQTPGQGLQFLFEYFSETQRNKGNFPGRFSGRQFSNSRSEMNVSTLELGDSALYLCASSNLAGLPWGRYEQYFGPGTRLTVT.

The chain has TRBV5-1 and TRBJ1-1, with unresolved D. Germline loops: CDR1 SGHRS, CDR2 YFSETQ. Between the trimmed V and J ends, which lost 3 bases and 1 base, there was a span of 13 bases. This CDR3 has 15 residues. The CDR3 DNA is TGCGCCAGCAGCTGCGACGGACTTACGAACACTGAAGCTTTCTTT. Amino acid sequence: CASSCDGLTNTEAFF.

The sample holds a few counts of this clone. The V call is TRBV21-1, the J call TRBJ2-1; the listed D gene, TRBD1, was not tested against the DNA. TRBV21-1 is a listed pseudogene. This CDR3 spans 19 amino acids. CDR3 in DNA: TGTGCCAGCAGCAAAGCCACGGTTAAACAGGGAGCCTCCTACAATGAGCAGTTCTTC. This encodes CASSKATVKQGASYNEQFF.

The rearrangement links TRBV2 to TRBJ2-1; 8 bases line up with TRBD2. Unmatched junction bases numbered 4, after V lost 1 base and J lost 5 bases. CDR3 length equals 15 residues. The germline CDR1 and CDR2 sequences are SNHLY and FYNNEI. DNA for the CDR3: TGTGCCAGCAGTGAAGTTCTAGCGGGCCACAATGAGCAGTTCTTC. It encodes CASSEVLAGHNEQFF.

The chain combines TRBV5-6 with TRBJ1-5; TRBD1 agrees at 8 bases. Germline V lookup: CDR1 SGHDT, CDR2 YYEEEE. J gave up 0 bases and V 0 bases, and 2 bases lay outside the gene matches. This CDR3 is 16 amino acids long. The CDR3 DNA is TGTGCCAGCAGCTTGGCGGGACAGGATAGCAATCAGCCCCAGCATTTT. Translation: CASSLAGQDSNQPQHF.

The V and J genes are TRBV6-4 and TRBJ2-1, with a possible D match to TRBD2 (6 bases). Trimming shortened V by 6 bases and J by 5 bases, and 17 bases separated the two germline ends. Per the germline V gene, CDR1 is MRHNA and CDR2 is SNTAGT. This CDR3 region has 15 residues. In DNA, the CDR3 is TGTGCCAGCAGCGCCCTCCCTAGCGCCCACAATGAGCAGTTCTTC. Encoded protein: CASSALPSAHNEQFF.

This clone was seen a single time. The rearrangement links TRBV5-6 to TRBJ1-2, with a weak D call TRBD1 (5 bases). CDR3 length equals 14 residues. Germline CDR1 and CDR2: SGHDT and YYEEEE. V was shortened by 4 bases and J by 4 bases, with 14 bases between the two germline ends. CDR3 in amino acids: CASSRRTGGYGYTF. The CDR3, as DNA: TGTGCCAGCAGCCGCCGGACGGGGGGCTATGGCTACACCTTC.

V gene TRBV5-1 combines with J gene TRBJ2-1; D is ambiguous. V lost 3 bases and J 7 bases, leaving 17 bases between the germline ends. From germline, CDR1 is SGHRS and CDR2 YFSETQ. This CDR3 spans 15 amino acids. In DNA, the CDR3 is TGCGCCAGCAGCTCTCCACGGCGGAGAGGAAATGAGCAGTTCTTC. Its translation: CASSSPRRRGNEQFF.

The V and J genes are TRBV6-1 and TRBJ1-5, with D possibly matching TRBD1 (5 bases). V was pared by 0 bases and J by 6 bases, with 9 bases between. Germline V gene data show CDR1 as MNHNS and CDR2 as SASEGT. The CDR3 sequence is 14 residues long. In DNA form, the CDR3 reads TGTGCCAGCAGTGAAGCGGGGGGTGCTCAGCCCCAGCATTTT. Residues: CASSEAGGAQPQHF.

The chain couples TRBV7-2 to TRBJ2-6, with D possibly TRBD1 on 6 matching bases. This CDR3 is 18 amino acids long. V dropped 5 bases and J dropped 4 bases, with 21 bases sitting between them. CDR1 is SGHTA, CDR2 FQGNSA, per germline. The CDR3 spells CASSIIGTFREGANVLTF. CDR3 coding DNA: TGTGCCAGCAGCATAATCGGGACATTTAGGGAAGGGGCCAACGTCCTGACTTTC.

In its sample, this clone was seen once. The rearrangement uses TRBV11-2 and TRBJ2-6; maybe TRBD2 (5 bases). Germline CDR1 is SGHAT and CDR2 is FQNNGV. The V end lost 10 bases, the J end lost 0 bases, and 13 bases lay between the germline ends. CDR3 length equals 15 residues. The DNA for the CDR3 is TGTGCCACAACTAGGAGCCCCTCTGGGGCCAACGTCCTGACTTTC. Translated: CATTRSPSGANVLTF. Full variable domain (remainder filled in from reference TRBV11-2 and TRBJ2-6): EAGVAQSPRYKIIEKRQSVAFWCNPISGHATLYWYQQILGQGPKLLIQFQNNGVVDDSQLPKDRFSAERLKGVDSTLKIQPAKLEDSAVYLCATTRSPSGANVLTFGAGSRLTVL.

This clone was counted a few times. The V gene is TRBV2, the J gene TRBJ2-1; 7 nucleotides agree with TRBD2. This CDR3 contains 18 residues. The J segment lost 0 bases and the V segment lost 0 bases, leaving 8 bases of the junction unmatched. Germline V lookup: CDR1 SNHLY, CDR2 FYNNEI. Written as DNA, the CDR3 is TGTGCCAGCAGTGAAGCGACCCCAGCGGGACCCTCCTACAATGAGCAGTTCTTC. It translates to CASSEATPAGPSYNEQFF.

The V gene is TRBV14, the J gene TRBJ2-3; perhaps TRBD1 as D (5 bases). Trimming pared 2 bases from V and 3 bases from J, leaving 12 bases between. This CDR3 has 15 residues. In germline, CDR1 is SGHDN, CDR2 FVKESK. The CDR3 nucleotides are TGTGCCAGCAGCCAAAGGTTCAGGGTAACAGATACGCAGTATTTT. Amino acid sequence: CASSQRFRVTDTQYF.

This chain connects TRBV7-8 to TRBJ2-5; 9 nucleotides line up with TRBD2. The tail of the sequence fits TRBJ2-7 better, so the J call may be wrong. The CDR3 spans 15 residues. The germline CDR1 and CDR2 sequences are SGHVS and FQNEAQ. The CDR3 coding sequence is TGTGCCAGCAGCTTCAGACTAGCGGACTCCTACGAGCAGTACTTC. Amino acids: CASSFRLADSYEQYF.

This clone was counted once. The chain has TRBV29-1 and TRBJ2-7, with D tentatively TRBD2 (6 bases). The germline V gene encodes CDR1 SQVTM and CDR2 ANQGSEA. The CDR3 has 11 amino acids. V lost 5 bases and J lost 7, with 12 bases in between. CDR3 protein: CSVPGVGEQYF. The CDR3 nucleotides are TGCAGCGTTCCGGGGGTGGGGGAGCAGTACTTC.

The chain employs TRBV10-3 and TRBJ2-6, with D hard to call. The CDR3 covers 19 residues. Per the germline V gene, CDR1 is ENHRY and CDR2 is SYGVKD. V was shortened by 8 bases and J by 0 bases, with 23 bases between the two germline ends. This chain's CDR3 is CAIGQAAPRMFSGANVLTF. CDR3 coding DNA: TGTGCCATCGGGCAGGCAGCTCCTCGAATGTTCTCTGGGGCCAACGTCCTGACTTTC.

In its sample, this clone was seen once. CDR3 nucleotides: TGCGCCAGCAGCACTACGGGAGGGACCTACGAGCAGTACTTC. It codes for CASSTTGGTYEQYF. The rearrangement links TRBV5-1 to TRBJ2-7; 8 nucleotides agree with TRBD2. V was clipped by 4 bases and J by 2 bases; unmatched bases: 5. The CDR3 covers 14 residues. The germline CDR1 and CDR2 sequences are SGHRS and YFSETQ.

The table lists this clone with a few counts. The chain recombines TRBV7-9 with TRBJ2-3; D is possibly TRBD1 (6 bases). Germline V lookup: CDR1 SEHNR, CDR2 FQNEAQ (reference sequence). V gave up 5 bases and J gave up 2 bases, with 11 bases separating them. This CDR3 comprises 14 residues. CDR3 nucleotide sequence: TGTGCCAGCAGCCAAGAGGGGGACACAGATACGCAGTATTTT. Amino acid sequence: CASSQEGDTDTQYF.

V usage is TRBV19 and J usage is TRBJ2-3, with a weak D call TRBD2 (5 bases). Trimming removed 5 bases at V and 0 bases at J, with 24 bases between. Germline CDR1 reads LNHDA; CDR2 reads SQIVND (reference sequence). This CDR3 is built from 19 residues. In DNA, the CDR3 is TGTGCCAGTAGTGCGGTCCGGCCGCGGGTGGAGTCTAGCACAGATACGCAGTATTTT. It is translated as CASSAVRPRVESSTDTQYF.